Listed here are 20 T cell receptor beta chains from one sample, sequenced in a study of blood T cell repertoires in COVID-19. This table comes from immunoSEQ multiplex PCR, and its TCRdb copy is limited to in-frame clones, with some not included. The data hold about 74,000 clones, with around 75% observed a single time. Material for sequencing was peripheral blood. Receptor source: a man between 65 and 85 years old with acute or convalescent COVID-19.

The chain is built from TRBV6-2 or TRBV6-3 and TRBJ2-3; TRBD2 agrees at 8 bases. Germline CDR1 is MNHEY and CDR2 is SVGEGT. V shed 2 bases, J shed 2 bases, and the junction held 6 bases outside the gene matches. This CDR3 spans 16 amino acids. The CDR3 is CASSYGGGRFTDTQYF. DNA of the CDR3: TGTGCCAGCAGTTACGGTGGCGGGAGGTTCACAGATACGCAGTATTTT.

This clone was seen a single time. The V gene is TRBV29-1, the J gene TRBJ2-5, with 14 bases that match TRBD2. Germline V gives CDR1 SQVTM, CDR2 ANQGSEA. J lost 4 bases, V lost 7 bases, and 5 bases had no gene match. There are 14 residues in the CDR3. CDR3 DNA sequence: TGCAGCGACGGAGGACTAGCGGGAGGAGAGACCCAGTACTTC. As protein: CSDGGLAGGETQYF.

The rearrangement uses TRBV9 and TRBJ1-6; D is unclear. The germline V gene encodes CDR1 SGDLS and CDR2 YYNGEE. The CDR3 contains 13 residues. V dropped 3 bases and J dropped 13 bases, with 14 bases sitting between them. The CDR3 DNA follows: TGTGCCAGCAGCGACACGGCGCAGAGGCCCCTCCACTTT. Translation: CASSDTAQRPLHF.

The chain recombines TRBV7-2 with TRBJ1-5; TRBD1 aligns across 8 bases. Per germline, CDR1 SGHTA and CDR2 FQGNSA. This CDR3 has 16 amino acids. V was pared by 1 base and J by 4 bases, with 6 bases of the junction left unmatched. The CDR3 spells CASSLGQGAGNQPQHF. Written as DNA, the CDR3 is TGTGCCAGCAGCTTAGGGCAGGGGGCCGGGAATCAGCCCCAGCATTTT.

This clone occurred once. V is TRBV7-2 and J is TRBJ2-6, with TRBD2 matching over 13 bases. Germline V CDR1 and CDR2: SGHTA, FQGNSA. The CDR3 loop spans 19 amino acids. J was trimmed by 2 bases and V by 4 bases; bases with no gene match: 8. The CDR3: CASSSFGLAGVTGANVLTF. CDR3 nucleotides: TGTGCCAGCAGCTCGTTCGGACTAGCGGGAGTAACTGGGGCCAACGTCCTGACTTTC.

The chain joins TRBV2 to TRBJ2-1; D unresolved. Between the trimmed V and J ends, which lost 3 bases and 10 bases, there was a span of 7 bases. Per germline, CDR1 SNHLY and CDR2 FYNNEI. The CDR3 loop spans 11 amino acids. CDR3 amino acids: CASSDLPEQFF. The DNA of the CDR3 is TGTGCCAGCAGTGACCTACCCGAGCAGTTCTTC.

V gene TRBV20-1 combines with J gene TRBJ2-3; TRBD2 is a possible D gene (6 bases). The ends were cut back, 3 bases at V and 1 base at J, with 11 bases in the middle. The CDR3 consists of 14 residues. Germline-derived CDR1 and CDR2 are DFQATT and SNEGSKA (reference sequence). The CDR3 nucleotides are TGCAGTGCTAGTCTCGCTAGCGGCACAGATACGCAGTATTTT. Translation gives CSASLASGTDTQYF.

This chain's CDR3 is CASIPRDSLVSNYGYTF. Here the CDR3 DNA reads TGTGCCAGCATTCCCCGGGACAGCCTCGTTTCTAACTATGGCTACACCTTC. V gene TRBV7-9 combines with J gene TRBJ1-2, with 7 bases identical to TRBD1. J was trimmed by 0 bases and V by 7 bases; bases with no gene match: 14. From germline, CDR1 is SEHNR and CDR2 FQNEAQ (reference sequence). The CDR3 is made up of 17 amino acids. Drawing the rest from reference TRBV7-9 and TRBJ1-2, the complete variable domain is DTGVSQNPRHKITKRGQNVTFRCDPISEHNRLYWYRQTLGQGPEFLTYFQNEAQLEKSRLLSDRFSAERPKGSFSTLEIQRTEQGDSAMYLCASIPRDSLVSNYGYTFGSGTRLTVV.

This clone was seen only a few times. The CDR3 sequence: CASSKDRGEQYF. The CDR3 DNA reads as TGTGCCAGCAGCAAGGACAGGGGAGAGCAGTACTTC. The rearrangement uses TRBV21-1 and TRBJ2-7; TRBD1, the D gene given by the table, was not confirmed from the DNA. TRBV21-1 is flagged as a pseudogene. This CDR3 has 12 residues.

This clone was seen a few times. This chain links TRBV9 with TRBJ2-3, with 11 bases identical to TRBD2. After removal of 3 bases from V and 4 bases from J, the junction contained 1 base not matched to a gene. The CDR3 sequence is 14 residues long. Per the germline V gene, CDR1 is SGDLS and CDR2 is YYNGEE. The DNA of the CDR3 is TGTGCCAGCAGCGCGGGACTAGCGGCAGATACGCAGTATTTT. This gives the protein CASSAGLAADTQYF.

This chain uses TRBV4-3 with TRBJ2-1; 8 bases match TRBD2. The CDR3 sequence is 15 residues long. Germline CDR1 is LGHNA and CDR2 is YSLEER. Germline trimming cut 0 bases from V and 10 bases from J; bases unmatched to any gene: 8. The CDR3 nucleotides are TGCGCCAGCAGCCAAGACCGACTAGCGAGGGGGGAGCAGTTCTTC. It specifies CASSQDRLARGEQFF.

The chain has TRBV13 and TRBJ2-3; D may be TRBD2 (7 bases). The CDR3 consists of 17 residues. V lost 0 bases and J lost 0, with 13 bases in between. Germline CDR1 and CDR2: PRHDT and FYEKMQ (reference sequence). The CDR3 coding sequence is TGTGCCAGCAGCTTAGGCCGGGGGGCATCTAGCACAGATACGCAGTATTTT. This gives the protein CASSLGRGASSTDTQYF.

This clone was found a few times. The J gene is TRBJ2-1, the V gene TRBV7-9; no clear D. V lost 5 bases, J lost 6 bases, and 5 bases lay in between. Germline V gene lookup returns CDR1 SEHNR and CDR2 FQNEAQ (reference sequence). CDR3 length equals 11 residues. CDR3 sequence: CASSDFNEQFF. The CDR3 DNA follows: TGTGCCAGCAGCGACTTCAATGAGCAGTTCTTC.

The chain employs TRBV24-1 and TRBJ2-2; the match to TRBD1 covers 9 bases. Looked up from germline, CDR1 is KGHDR and CDR2 is SFDVKD. This CDR3 spans 15 amino acids. Unmatched junction bases numbered 6, after V lost 10 bases and J lost 1 base. CDR3 sequence (DNA): TGTGCCACTCACCCGGGACAGGGGAACACCGGGGAGCTGTTTTTT. Protein product: CATHPGQGNTGELFF.

The chain links TRBV7-4 to TRBJ2-5, with 7 bases matching TRBD2. The trim removed 4 bases at V and 2 bases at J, leaving 7 bases unmatched. This CDR3 contains 15 residues. Germline CDR1 SGHVT, CDR2 SQSDAQ. The CDR3 sequence is CASSCGSRWQETQYF. The CDR3, as DNA: TGTGCCAGCAGCTGCGGGAGTAGGTGGCAAGAGACCCAGTACTTC.

The chain is built from TRBV24-1 and TRBJ2-4, with TRBD1 matching over 7 bases. Germline CDR1 reads KGHDR; CDR2 reads SFDVKD. The CDR3 length is 16 residues. V shed 4 bases and J 0 bases; nucleotides not matched to a gene: 5. The CDR3 bases are TGTGCCACCAGTGAGGGGGCAGGGGGAGCCAAAAACATTCAGTACTTC. It specifies CATSEGAGGAKNIQYF.

This chain uses TRBV7-2 with TRBJ2-7, with TRBD2 as a possible D gene (6 bases). Germline CDR1 SGHTA, CDR2 FQGNSA. V was shortened by 4 bases and J by 3 bases, with 10 bases between the two germline ends. The CDR3 totals 13 residues. This chain's CDR3 is CASSSRRGYEQYF. DNA for the CDR3: TGTGCCAGCAGCTCCAGGCGGGGCTACGAGCAGTACTTC.

This CDR3 is CASSSQGREVVNEQFF. As DNA, the CDR3 is TGTGCCAGCAGCTCCCAGGGCCGGGAGGTGGTGAATGAGCAGTTCTTC. This chain joins TRBV3-1 (or the pseudogene TRBV3-2) and TRBJ2-1; 7 nucleotides match TRBD2. V shed 5 bases and J 7 bases; nucleotides not matched to a gene: 14. The CDR3 totals 16 residues. Per germline, CDR1 LGHDT and CDR2 YNNKEL (reference sequence).

The rearrangement joins TRBV10-1 to TRBJ2-3; 8 nucleotides line up with TRBD1. The V segment lost 8 bases and the J segment 5 bases; nucleotides outside the gene matches: 12. The CDR3 runs 15 residues. Germline V lookup: CDR1 WNHNN, CDR2 SYGVQD (reference sequence). In DNA form, the CDR3 reads TGCGCCAGCGCCAAAGGACAGGGAAGGGGAGATACGCAGTATTTT. It is translated as CASAKGQGRGDTQYF.

This clone has only a few counts. The chain recombines TRBV5-1 with TRBJ2-2; the D gene is possibly TRBD2 (5 bases). The V end was cut by 0 bases, the J end by 4 bases, with 10 bases between. The CDR3 is 15 residues long. Looked up from germline, CDR1 is SGHRS and CDR2 is YFSETQ. The CDR3 protein is CASSLVGDFTGELFF. The CDR3 nucleotides read TGCGCCAGCAGCTTGGTCGGGGATTTCACCGGGGAGCTGTTTTTT.